One sample yielded the 9 T cell receptor beta chains listed below, sequenced in a study of blood T cell repertoires in COVID-19 (dated by TCRdb to 2018 to 2020). Receptors were amplified or captured by the immunoSEQ multiplex PCR assay. This is the immuneACCESS table as TCRdb keeps it, with only in-frame sequences that have V and J called. A part of the clones is gone; compared with another copy, unresolved V genes explain less than half, and the rest is unexplained. For this sample the table gives around 250,000 clones, of which about nine tenths were detected only once. 15% to 19% of the sample goes to the ten largest clones. The material sequenced was PBMCs or T cells enriched from blood (not recorded which). These receptors were collected from a man aged 18 to 30 who had recovered from COVID-19.

The chain links TRBV19 to TRBJ2-2; TRBD1 matches at 8 bases. Germline V CDR1 and CDR2: LNHDA, SQIVND (reference sequence). The CDR3 spans 13 residues. Losses at the gene ends were 4 bases for V and 7 bases for J; bases not matched to a gene: 2. CDR3 sequence (DNA): TGTGCCAGTAGTACTACAGGGGGCGGGGAGCTGTTTTTT. Its protein is CASSTTGGGELFF.

A note on this clone: The junction departs from the called germline gene at one end, perhaps through a read error. The gene calls are TRBV7-7 and TRBJ2-3, with TRBD2 matching 8 bases. This CDR3 comprises 13 residues. Germline V gives CDR1 SSHAT, CDR2 FNYEAQ (reference sequence). The CDR3 DNA reads as TGTGCTAGCAGCTTACTAGCGGCAGATACGCAGTATTTT. This translates into CASSLLAADTQYF.

The chain couples TRBV28 to TRBJ1-2; TRBD1 agrees at 12 bases. V was clipped by 6 bases and J by 8 bases; unmatched bases: 10. Germline V gene sequence: CDR1 MDHEN, CDR2 SYDVKM. CDR3 size: 15 residues. CDR3: CASRVPGQGALGYTF. CDR3 nucleotide sequence: TGTGCCAGCAGAGTCCCGGGACAGGGGGCTTTAGGCTACACCTTC.

The chain links TRBV6-5 to TRBJ1-1, with D hard to call. This CDR3 is built from 15 residues. V was trimmed by 0 bases and J by 0 bases, leaving 8 bases between them. The germline V gene has CDR1 MNHEY and CDR2 SVGAGI. CDR3 loop: CASSYSPGMNTEAFF. For the CDR3, the DNA is TGTGCCAGCAGTTACTCCCCGGGAATGAACACTGAAGCTTTCTTT.

This sequence joins TRBV30 and TRBJ1-5; D is perhaps TRBD1 (5 bases). The CDR3 covers 13 residues. The V and J ends lost 5 bases and 4 bases respectively, with 12 bases between them. Germline CDR1 and CDR2: GTSNPN and SVGIG (reference sequence). In DNA, the CDR3 is TGTGCCTGGGCAGGGTCGCTAAATCAGCCCCAGCATTTT. It yields the protein CAWAGSLNQPQHF.

CDR3 nucleotide sequence: TGCGCCAGCAGCCAAGGTACACCTAGCAATCAGCCCCAGCATTTT. As protein: CASSQGTPSNQPQHF. The chain links TRBV4-1 to TRBJ1-5; D ambiguous. The CDR3 contains 15 residues. Germline CDR1 MGHRA, CDR2 YSYEKL. The V end was cut by 1 base, the J end by 0 bases, with 7 bases between.

V is TRBV29-1 and J is TRBJ2-7, with 7 bases lining up with TRBD1. Germline CDR1 SQVTM, CDR2 ANQGSEA. The CDR3 runs to 12 residues. Trimming at V came to 7 bases and at J to 0 bases, leaving 3 bases not matched to a gene. The CDR3 nucleotides read TGCAGCGGAACAGGGGACTCCTACGAGCAGTACTTC. Encoded protein: CSGTGDSYEQYF.

This chain uses TRBV6-5 with TRBJ1-1; tentative D call: TRBD1 (5 bases). The length of the CDR3 is 15 residues. V shed 4 bases and J shed 4 bases, with 16 bases lying between them. Per the germline V gene, CDR1 is MNHEY and CDR2 is SVGAGI. The CDR3 reads CASSSLGSGGTEAFF. As DNA, the CDR3 is TGTGCCAGCAGTTCCCTAGGGTCGGGGGGCACTGAAGCTTTCTTT.

The chain has TRBV3-1 (or the pseudogene TRBV3-2) and TRBJ2-7, with 16 nucleotides matching TRBD2. This CDR3 region has 18 residues. The germline V gene has CDR1 LGHDT and CDR2 YNNKEL (reference sequence). Germline trimming cut 6 bases from V and 0 bases from J; bases unmatched to any gene: 8. The CDR3 region is CASSGTSGRASGSYEQYF. The CDR3 coding sequence is TGTGCCAGCAGTGGGACTAGCGGGAGGGCCTCGGGCTCCTACGAGCAGTACTTC.